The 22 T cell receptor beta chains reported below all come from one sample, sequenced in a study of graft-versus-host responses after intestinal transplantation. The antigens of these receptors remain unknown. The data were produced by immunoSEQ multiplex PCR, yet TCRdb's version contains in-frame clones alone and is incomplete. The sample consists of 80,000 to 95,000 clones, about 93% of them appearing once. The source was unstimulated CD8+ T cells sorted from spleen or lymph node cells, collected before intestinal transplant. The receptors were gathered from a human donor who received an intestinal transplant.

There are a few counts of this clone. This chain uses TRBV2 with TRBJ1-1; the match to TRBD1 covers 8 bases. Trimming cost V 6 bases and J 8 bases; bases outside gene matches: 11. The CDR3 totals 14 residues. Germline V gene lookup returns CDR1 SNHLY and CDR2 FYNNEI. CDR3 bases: TGTGCCAGCAGCTACGCCGGGACAGGAATCGAAGCTTTCTTT. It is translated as CASSYAGTGIEAFF.

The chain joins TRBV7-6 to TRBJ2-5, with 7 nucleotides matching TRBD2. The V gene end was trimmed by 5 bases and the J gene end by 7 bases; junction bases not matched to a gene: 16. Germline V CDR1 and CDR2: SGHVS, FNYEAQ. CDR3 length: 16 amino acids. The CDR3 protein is CASSQPPGTNTLTQYF. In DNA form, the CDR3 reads TGTGCCAGCAGCCAGCCCCCCGGGACTAACACCCTGACCCAGTACTTC. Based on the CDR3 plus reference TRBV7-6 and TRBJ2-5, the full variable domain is GAGVSQSPRYKVTKRGQDVALRCDPISGHVSLYWYRQALGQGPEFLTYFNYEAQQDKSGLPNDRFSAERPEGSISTLTIQRTEQRDSAMYRCASSQPPGTNTLTQYFGPGTRLLVL.

The CDR3 reads CASSLVEGQGNNEQFF. The CDR3 DNA follows: TGTGCCAGCAGCTTAGTAGAGGGGCAGGGGAACAATGAGCAGTTCTTC. This rearrangement joins TRBV7-9 to TRBJ2-1; tentative D call: TRBD1 (6 bases). Germline CDR1 and CDR2: SEHNR and FQNEAQ (reference sequence). Deletions cut 1 base from V and 5 bases from J, with 15 bases between. The CDR3 covers 16 residues.

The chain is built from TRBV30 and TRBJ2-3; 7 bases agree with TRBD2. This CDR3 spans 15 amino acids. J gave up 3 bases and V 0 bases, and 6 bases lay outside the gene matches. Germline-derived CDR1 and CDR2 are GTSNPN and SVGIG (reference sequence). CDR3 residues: CAWSVTSEPTDTQYF. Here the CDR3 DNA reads TGTGCCTGGAGTGTAACTAGCGAGCCGACAGATACGCAGTATTTT.

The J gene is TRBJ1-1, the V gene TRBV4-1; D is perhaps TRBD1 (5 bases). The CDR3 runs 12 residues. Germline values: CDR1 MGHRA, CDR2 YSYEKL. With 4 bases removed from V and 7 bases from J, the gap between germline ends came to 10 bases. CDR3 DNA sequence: TGCGCCAGCAGCCCCAGACAGAATGAAGCTTTCTTT. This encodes CASSPRQNEAFF.

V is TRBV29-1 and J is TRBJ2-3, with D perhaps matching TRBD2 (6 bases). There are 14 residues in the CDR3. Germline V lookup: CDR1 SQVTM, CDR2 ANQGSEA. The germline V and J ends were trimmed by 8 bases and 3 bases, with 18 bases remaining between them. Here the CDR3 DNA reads TGCAGCACAGTACCGGGGCGGGGTACAGATACGCAGTATTTT. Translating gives CSTVPGRGTDTQYF.

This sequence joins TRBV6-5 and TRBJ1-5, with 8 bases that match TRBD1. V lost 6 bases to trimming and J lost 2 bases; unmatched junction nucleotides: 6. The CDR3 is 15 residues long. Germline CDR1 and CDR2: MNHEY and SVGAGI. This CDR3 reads CASRDRDKGNQPQHF. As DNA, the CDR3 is TGTGCCAGCAGGGACAGGGATAAGGGCAATCAGCCCCAGCATTTT.

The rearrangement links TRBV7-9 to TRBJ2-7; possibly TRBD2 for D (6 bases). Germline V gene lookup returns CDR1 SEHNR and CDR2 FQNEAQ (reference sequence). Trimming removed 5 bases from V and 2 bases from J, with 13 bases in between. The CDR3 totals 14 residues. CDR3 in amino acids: CASSPRGETYEQYF. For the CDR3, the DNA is TGTGCCAGCAGCCCCCGCGGGGAAACCTACGAGCAGTACTTC.

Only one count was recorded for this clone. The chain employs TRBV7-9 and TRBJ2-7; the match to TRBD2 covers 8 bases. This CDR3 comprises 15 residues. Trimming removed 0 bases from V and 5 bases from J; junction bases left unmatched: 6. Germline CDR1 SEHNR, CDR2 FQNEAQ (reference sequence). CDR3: CASSLAVGGAHEQYF. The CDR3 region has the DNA TGTGCCAGCAGCTTAGCTGTCGGGGGGGCTCACGAGCAGTACTTC.

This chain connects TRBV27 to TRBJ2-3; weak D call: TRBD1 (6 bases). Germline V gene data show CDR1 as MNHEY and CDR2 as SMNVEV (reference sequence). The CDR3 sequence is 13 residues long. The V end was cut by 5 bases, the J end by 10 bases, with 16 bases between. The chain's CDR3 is CASSLPQTGPQYF. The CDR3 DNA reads TGTGCCAGCAGTCTCCCCCAGACAGGACCGCAGTATTTT.

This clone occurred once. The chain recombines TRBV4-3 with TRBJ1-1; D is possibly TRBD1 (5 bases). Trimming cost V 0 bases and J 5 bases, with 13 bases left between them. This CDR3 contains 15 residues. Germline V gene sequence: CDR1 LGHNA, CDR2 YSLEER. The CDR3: CASSQEFQGKTEAFF. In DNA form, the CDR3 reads TGCGCCAGCAGCCAAGAGTTCCAGGGAAAGACTGAAGCTTTCTTT.

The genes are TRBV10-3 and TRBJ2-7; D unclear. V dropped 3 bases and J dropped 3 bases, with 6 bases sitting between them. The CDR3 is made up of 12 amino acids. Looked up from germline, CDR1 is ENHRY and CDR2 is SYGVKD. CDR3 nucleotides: TGTGCCATCAGTGACATCCACTACGAGCAGTACTTC. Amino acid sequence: CAISDIHYEQYF.

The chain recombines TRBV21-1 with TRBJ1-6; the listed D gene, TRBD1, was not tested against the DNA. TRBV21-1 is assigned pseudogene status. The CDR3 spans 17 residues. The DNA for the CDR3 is TGTGCCAGCAGCCGCCCCGGACAGGGGCCCTATAATTCACCCCTCCACTTT. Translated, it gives CASSRPGQGPYNSPLHF.

The CDR3 DNA follows: TGTGCCAGCAGCTTAAGGACTAGCGGGAGGTCGTTCAATGAGCAGTTCTTC. This gives the protein CASSLRTSGRSFNEQFF. The chain couples TRBV7-9 to TRBJ2-1, with TRBD2 matching 14 bases. The CDR3 loop spans 17 amino acids. From germline, CDR1 is SEHNR and CDR2 FQNEAQ (reference sequence). Trimming at V came to 2 bases and at J to 6 bases, leaving 6 bases not matched to a gene.

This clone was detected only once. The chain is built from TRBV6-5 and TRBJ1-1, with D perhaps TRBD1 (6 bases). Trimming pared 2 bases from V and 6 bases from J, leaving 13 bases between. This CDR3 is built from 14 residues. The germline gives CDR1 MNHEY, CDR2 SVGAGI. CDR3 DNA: TGTGCCAGCAGTTACGGGCTTGGACAGCCTGAAGCTTTCTTT. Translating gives CASSYGLGQPEAFF.

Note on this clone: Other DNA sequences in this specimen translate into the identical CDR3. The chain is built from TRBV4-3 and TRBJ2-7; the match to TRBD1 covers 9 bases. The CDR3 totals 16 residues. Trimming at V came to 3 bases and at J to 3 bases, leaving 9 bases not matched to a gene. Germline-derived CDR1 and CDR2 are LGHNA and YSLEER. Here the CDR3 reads CASSQDSTGGGYEQYF. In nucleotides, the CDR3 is TGCGCCAGCAGCCAGGATTCCACAGGGGGCGGCTACGAGCAGTACTTC.

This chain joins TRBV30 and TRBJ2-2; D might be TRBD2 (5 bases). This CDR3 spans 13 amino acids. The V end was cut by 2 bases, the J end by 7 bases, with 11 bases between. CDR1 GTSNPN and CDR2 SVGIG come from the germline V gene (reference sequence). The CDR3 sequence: CAWSFGVGGELFF. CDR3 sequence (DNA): TGTGCCTGGAGTTTCGGGGTTGGCGGGGAGCTGTTTTTT.

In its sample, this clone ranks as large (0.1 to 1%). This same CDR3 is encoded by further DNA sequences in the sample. The DNA of the CDR3 is TGTGCCAGCAGTCGAGCGACCTTTAGACTTTCGGATGAAAAACTGTTTTTT. Its translation: CASSRATFRLSDEKLFF. The V call is TRBV14, the J call TRBJ1-4; D ambiguous. Germline-derived CDR1 and CDR2 are SGHDN and FVKESK. Trimming shortened V by 6 bases and J by 6 bases, and 23 bases separated the two germline ends. The CDR3 length is 17 residues.

Here the CDR3 DNA reads TGTGCCAGCAGTTATGGACAGGGGGCGCCTGGCTACACCTTC. Translation: CASSYGQGAPGYTF. V gene TRBV6-6 combines with J gene TRBJ1-2, with 11 bases aligning to TRBD1. This CDR3 has 14 residues. Germline V gene lookup returns CDR1 MNHNY and CDR2 SVGAGI (reference sequence). The V gene end was trimmed by 3 bases and the J gene end by 7 bases; junction bases not matched to a gene: 4.

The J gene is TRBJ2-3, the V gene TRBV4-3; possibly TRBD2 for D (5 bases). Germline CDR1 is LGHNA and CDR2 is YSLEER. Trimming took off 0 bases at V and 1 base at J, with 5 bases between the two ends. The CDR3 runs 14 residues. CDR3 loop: CASSQDGGTDTQYF. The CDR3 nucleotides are TGCGCCAGCAGCCAAGACGGGGGCACAGATACGCAGTATTTT.

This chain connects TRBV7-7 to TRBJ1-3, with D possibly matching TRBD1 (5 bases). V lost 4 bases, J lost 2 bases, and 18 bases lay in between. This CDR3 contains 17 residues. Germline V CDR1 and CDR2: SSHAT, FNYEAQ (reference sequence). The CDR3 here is CASSCDGGISAGNTIYF. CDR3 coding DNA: TGTGCCAGCAGCTGCGATGGGGGGATCTCAGCTGGAAACACCATATATTTT.

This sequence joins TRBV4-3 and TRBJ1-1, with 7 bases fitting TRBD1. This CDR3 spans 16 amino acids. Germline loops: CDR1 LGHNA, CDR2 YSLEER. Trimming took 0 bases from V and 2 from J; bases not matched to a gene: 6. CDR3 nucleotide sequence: TGCGCCAGCAGCCAAGATGGGGGGACAGCTAACACTGAAGCTTTCTTT. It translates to CASSQDGGTANTEAFF.